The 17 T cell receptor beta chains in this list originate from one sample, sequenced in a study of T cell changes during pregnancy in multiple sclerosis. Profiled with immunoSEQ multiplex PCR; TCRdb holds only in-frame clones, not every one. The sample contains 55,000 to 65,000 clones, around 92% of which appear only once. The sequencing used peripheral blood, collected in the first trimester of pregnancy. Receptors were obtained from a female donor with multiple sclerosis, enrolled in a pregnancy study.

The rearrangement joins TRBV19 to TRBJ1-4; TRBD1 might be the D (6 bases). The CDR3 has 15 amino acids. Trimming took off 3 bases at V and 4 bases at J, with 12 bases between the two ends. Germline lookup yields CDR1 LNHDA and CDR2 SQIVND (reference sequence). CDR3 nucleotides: TGTGCCAGTAGTATGTTGGACAGACTTAATGAAAAACTGTTTTTT. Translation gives CASSMLDRLNEKLFF.

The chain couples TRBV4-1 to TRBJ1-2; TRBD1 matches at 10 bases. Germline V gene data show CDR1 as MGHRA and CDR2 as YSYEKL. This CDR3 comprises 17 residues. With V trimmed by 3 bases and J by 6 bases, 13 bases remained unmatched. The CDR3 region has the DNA TGCGCCAGCAGCCACCTACCCACCGGGACAGGGGAGGATGGCTACACCTTC. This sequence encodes CASSHLPTGTGEDGYTF.

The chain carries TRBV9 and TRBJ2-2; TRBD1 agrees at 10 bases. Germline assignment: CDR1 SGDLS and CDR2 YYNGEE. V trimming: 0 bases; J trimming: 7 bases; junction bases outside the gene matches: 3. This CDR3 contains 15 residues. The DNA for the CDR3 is TGTGCCAGCAGCGTAGGGGACAGGGGTATCGGGGAGCTGTTTTTT. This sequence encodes CASSVGDRGIGELFF. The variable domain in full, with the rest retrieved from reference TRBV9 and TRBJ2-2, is DSGVTQTPKHLITATGQRVTLRCSPRSGDLSVYWYQQSLDQGLQFLIQYYNGEERAKGNILERFSAQQFPDLHSELNLSSLELGDSALYFCASSVGDRGIGELFFGEGSRLTVL.

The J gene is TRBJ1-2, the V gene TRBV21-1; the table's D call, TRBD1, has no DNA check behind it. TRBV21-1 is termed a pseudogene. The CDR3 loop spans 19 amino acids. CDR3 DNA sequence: TGTGCCAGCAGCAAACATCCCTCTAAGTCCAGGGGCAAGGACTATGGCTACACCTTC. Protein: CASSKHPSKSRGKDYGYTF.

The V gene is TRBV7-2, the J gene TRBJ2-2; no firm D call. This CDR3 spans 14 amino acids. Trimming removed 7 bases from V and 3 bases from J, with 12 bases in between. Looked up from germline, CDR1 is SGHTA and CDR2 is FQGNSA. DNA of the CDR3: TGTGCCAGCACCGCCCTACCTGACACCGGGGAGCTGTTTTTT. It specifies CASTALPDTGELFF.

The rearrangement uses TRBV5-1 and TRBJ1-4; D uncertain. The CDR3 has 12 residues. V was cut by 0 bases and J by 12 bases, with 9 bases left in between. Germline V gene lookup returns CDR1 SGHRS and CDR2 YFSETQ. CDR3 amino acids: CASSLVPGELFF. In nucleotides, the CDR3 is TGCGCCAGCAGCTTGGTTCCGGGAGAACTGTTTTTT.

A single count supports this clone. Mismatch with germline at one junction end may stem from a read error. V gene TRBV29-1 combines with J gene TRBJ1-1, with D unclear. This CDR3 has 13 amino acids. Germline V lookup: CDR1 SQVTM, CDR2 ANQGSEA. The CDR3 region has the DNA TGCAGCGTTGGGCGGCAGATGAACGCTGAAGCTTTCTTT. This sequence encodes CSVGRQMNAEAFF.

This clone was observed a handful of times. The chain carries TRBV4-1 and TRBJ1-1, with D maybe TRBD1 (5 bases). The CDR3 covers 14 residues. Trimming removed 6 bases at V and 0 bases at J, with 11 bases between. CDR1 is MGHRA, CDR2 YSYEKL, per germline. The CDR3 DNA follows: TGCGCCAGCAGGGGGCCTCTAATGAACACTGAAGCTTTCTTT. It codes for CASRGPLMNTEAFF.

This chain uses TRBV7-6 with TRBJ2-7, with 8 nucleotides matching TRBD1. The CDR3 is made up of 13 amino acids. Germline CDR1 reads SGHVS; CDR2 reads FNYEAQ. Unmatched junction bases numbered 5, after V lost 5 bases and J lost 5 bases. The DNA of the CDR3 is TGTGCCAGCAGCGAGGGACAGGTGGACGAGCAGTACTTC. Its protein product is CASSEGQVDEQYF.

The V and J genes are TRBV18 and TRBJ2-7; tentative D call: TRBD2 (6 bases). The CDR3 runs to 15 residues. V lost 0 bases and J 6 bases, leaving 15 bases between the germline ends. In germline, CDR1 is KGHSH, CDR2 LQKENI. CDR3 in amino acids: CASSPPSGLGGEQYF. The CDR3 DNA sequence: TGTGCCAGCTCACCACCATCGGGGTTGGGGGGCGAGCAGTACTTC.

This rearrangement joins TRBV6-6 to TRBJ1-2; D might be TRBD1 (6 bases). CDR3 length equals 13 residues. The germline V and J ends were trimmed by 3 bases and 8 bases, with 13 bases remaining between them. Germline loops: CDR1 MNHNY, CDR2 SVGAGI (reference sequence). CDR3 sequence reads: CASSYSGGGGYTF. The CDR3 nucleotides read TGTGCCAGCAGTTATTCGGGGGGCGGCGGCTACACCTTC.

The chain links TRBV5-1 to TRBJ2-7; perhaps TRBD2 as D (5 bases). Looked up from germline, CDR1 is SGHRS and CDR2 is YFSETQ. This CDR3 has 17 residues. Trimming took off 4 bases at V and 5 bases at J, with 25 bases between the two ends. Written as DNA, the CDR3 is TGCGCCAGCAGCGGAGACTTCCGACAACTAGGTGTGCACGAGCAGTACTTC. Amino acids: CASSGDFRQLGVHEQYF.

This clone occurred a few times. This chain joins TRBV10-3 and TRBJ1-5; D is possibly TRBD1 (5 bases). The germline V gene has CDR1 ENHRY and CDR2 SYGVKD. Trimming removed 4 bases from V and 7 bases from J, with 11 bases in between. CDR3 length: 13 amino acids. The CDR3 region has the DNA TGTGCCATCAGTGTGGGGGGTGACCAGCCCCAGCATTTT. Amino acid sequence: CAISVGGDQPQHF.

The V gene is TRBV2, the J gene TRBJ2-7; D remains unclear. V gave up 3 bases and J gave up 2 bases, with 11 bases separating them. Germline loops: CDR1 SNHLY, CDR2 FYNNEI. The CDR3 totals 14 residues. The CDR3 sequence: CASSEVTVTYEQYF. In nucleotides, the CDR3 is TGTGCCAGCAGTGAGGTCACGGTAACCTACGAGCAGTACTTC.

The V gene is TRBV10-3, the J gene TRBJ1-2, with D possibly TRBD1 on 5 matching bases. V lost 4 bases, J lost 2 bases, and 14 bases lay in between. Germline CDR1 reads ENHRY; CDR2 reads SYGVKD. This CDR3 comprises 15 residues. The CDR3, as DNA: TGTGCCATCAGTGCCCCGGAGGGGCCCAACTATGGCTACACCTTC. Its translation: CAISAPEGPNYGYTF.

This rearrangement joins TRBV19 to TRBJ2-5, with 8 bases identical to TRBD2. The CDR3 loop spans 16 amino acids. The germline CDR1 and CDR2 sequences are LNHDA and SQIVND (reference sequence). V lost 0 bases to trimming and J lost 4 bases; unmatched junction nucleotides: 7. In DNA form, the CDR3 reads TGTGCCAGTAGTATAGACAGCGGGCGGGGGGTAGAGACCCAGTACTTC. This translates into CASSIDSGRGVETQYF.

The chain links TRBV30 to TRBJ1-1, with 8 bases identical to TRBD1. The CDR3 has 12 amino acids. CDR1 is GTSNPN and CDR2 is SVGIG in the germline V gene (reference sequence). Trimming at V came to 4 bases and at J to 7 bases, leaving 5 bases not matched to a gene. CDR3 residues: CAWTLDRDEAFF. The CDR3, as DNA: TGTGCCTGGACTTTGGACAGGGATGAAGCTTTCTTT. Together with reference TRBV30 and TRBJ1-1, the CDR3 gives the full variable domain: SQTIHQWPATLVQPVGSPLSLECTVEGTSNPNLYWYRQAAGRGLQLLFYSVGIGQISSEVPQNLSASRPQDRQFILSSKKLLLSDSGFYLCAWTLDRDEAFFGQGTRLTVV.